This TCR beta chain was found in a study of read filtering for tumor transcriptome and immune sequencing (dated by TCRdb to 2018 to 2021). For the wider study: The cohort was composed of some 16 male and 11 to 15 female patients, with a mean age of roughly 70 years and an age range of roughly 45 to 85. By revised international staging, under 10 patients were R-ISS I, approximately 15 were R-ISS II and roughly seven were R-ISS III. After DNase treatment, whole-transcriptome libraries were prepared with the TruSeq RNA Access Library Prep Kit. TCR-region mapped reads per sample ranged from about 3.5 to 11 million with IR-seq versus only roughly 75 to 1273 with RNA-seq. Using the same bone marrow samples, the study compared TCR repertoires obtained by targeted immune repertoire sequencing with those obtained by bulk whole-transcriptome sequencing. One main goal was a read-filtering strategy for immune repertoire data, in particular deciding whether clonotypes backed by only one read should be removed.

What the study reported, not specific to this receptor: Compared with RNA-seq, IR-seq captured clonotypes at much greater depth and more reliably, and a smaller IR-seq throughput was enough to identify most of the shared clonotypes. Single-read clonotypes made up roughly four fifths of clonotypes but roughly 3.2% of total reads in IR-seq, and approximately 73% of clonotypes and roughly 45% of reads in RNA-seq. When single-read clonotypes were removed, the proportions of shared clonotypes in IR-seq and RNA-seq correlated more strongly. The sorted CD138-negative fraction was composed of a mixed bone marrow immune population rather than of purified T cells.

Between the V and J ends, shortened by 5 bases and 2 bases respectively, the junction contains 12 bases. The CDR3 measures 15 amino acids from cysteine to phenylalanine. Only the CDR3 part of the read is kept: 45 bases, read in frame from the first base. Based on the germline V gene, the CDR1 and CDR2 sequences are SGHNT and YENEEA. Ten or more counts support this clonotype. Its antigen is currently not known. The sample holds no much larger clone one base away, and base qualities are not on file. Bone marrow was sampled from every patient at the time of active disease. Ficoll-Hypaque density gradient centrifugation was used to isolate the bone marrow mononuclear cells. Myeloma plasma cells were removed and CD138-negative cells were obtained by negative selection following labeling with CD138 magnetic microbeads on a MACS separator. Flow cytometry on an Attune NxT with CD138 antibodies was used to check the purity of the isolated cells. Total RNA was extracted using TRIzol reagent and was quantified on a NanoDrop spectrophotometer. For each patient, the CD138-negative bone marrow sample underwent paired RNA-seq and IR-seq.

Starting from approximately 400 ng RNA, TCR libraries were constructed with the Immunoverse kit using molecular barcoded adaptors that cover the alpha/delta and beta/gamma chains. TCR library preparation used the same RNA that went into transcriptome sequencing. Sequencing of TCR libraries was carried out on an Illumina HiSeq 4000 with 2 x 150 cycles. In the source study's methods: With MiXCR, TCR reads were aligned to human V, D, J and C references and assembled into CDR3 clonotypes, with quality filtering and error correction included. Clonotype counts and gene usage diversity were analyzed with the tcR package in R. For inspection of raw mapping reads, RNA-seq reads were mapped by STAR aligner version 2.5.3a onto GRCh37 of the human genome. To test the effect of sequencing depth on detected clonotypes, IR-seq fastq files were randomly downsampled using Seqtk 1.3. Starting from the raw public reads, TCRdb applied fastp trimming at Q25, assembled clones with MiXCR and retained in-frame beta chains. Rows with a matching CDR3 protein are joined into one entry that keeps the most common DNA and genes. The V and J calls come from TCRdb's annotation, not from the publication. The sample table contains approximately 150,000 distinct CDR3 sequences; only one count was recorded for roughly an eighth of them. The ten largest clones take up 7.5% to 10% of the sample.

This TCR came from a donor aged 40 or older with multiple myeloma. The chain was built from TRBV11-3 and TRBJ2-2; the D gene is perhaps TRBD2, from 6 matching bases. Sequenced: a population of CD138-negative cells sorted from bone marrow. Reading the label with the study, this specimen's cell subset or site is: bone marrow mononuclear cells depleted of CD138+ plasma/myeloma cells by negative magnetic selection. The DNA reads TGTGCCAGCAGCCAGGTGGGGGGAAACACCGGGGAGCTGTTTTTT. This is translated as CASSQVGGNTGELFF.